A selection of T cell receptor beta chains follows, all from one sample in a study of glioma-infiltrating T cells. Via MiXCR, TCRdb re-called the multiplex PCR reads, giving one row per CDR3 protein. The sample has roughly 350,000 distinct CDR3 sequences; roughly two fifths are singletons. Sequencing input: glioma tissue, nonneoplastic brain tissue, or PBMCs (not recorded which). All receptors derive from a human donor with low-grade glioma or glioblastoma, undergoing nonglioma brain surgery, or in good health (not recorded which). Both conserved end residues are part of each CDR3. The order of the fields is J gene, V gene, CDR3 protein.

j_gene: .; v_gene: TRBV3-1; CDR3aa: CASSREAVQETQYF
j_gene: TRBJ2-4; v_gene: TRBV28; CDR3aa: CASSGGRAKNIQYF
j_gene: TRBJ2-7; v_gene: TRBV27; CDR3aa: CASRKGIYEQYF
j_gene: TRBJ2-4; v_gene: TRBV7-2; CDR3aa: CASSLGIGDIQYF
j_gene: TRBJ1-4; v_gene: TRBV11-1; CDR3aa: CASRAGTVLEKLFF
j_gene: TRBJ2-1; v_gene: TRBV20-1; CDR3aa: CSAREGANTPYNEQFF
j_gene: TRBJ1-2; v_gene: TRBV15; CDR3aa: CATSRDRGVFGYTF
j_gene: TRBJ2-7; v_gene: TRBV6-1; CDR3aa: CATYRGQGSYEQYF
j_gene: TRBJ1-2; v_gene: TRBV11-2; CDR3aa: CASSFARAGYTF
j_gene: TRBJ1-2; v_gene: TRBV10-3; CDR3aa: CAISPGQGLYGYTF
j_gene: TRBJ2-3; v_gene: TRBV20-1; CDR3aa: CSARVATTDTQYF
j_gene: TRBJ1-5; v_gene: TRBV28; CDR3aa: CASSLSLTGFSNQPQHF
j_gene: TRBJ2-3; v_gene: TRBV5-4; CDR3aa: CASSPGSLTKDTQYF
j_gene: TRBJ1-2; v_gene: TRBV3-1; CDR3aa: CASSQARVTYGYTF
j_gene: TRBJ2-3; v_gene: TRBV18; CDR3aa: CASSPASSSTDTQYF
j_gene: TRBJ2-3; v_gene: TRBV28; CDR3aa: CASSLRDGSYEQYF
j_gene: TRBJ2-3; v_gene: TRBV28; CDR3aa: CASSPDRGPRDTQYF
j_gene: TRBJ1-1; v_gene: TRBV27; CDR3aa: CASSLLSGRAFF
j_gene: .; v_gene: TRBV29-1; CDR3aa: CSVEGGETQYF
j_gene: TRBJ1-1; v_gene: TRBV12-3/TRBV12-4; CDR3aa: CASTLGGGRNTEAFF
j_gene: TRBJ2-7; v_gene: TRBV6-1; CDR3aa: CASSQATWYEQYF
j_gene: TRBJ1-3; v_gene: TRBV19; CDR3aa: CASSPLRHSSGNTIYF
j_gene: TRBJ2-3; v_gene: TRBV12-3/TRBV12-4; CDR3aa: CASRKRPPGPDTQYF
j_gene: .; v_gene: TRBV20-1; CDR3aa: CSASLTDTQHF
j_gene: TRBJ1-1; v_gene: TRBV29-1; CDR3aa: CSVVARGHGTEAFF
j_gene: TRBJ2-1; v_gene: TRBV28; CDR3aa: CASSRWTSVYNEQFF
j_gene: TRBJ2-1; v_gene: TRBV5-6; CDR3aa: CASSFSLMSSYNEQFF
j_gene: TRBJ2-5; v_gene: TRBV10-3; CDR3aa: CAISDWEGQIYQETQYF
j_gene: TRBJ2-7; v_gene: TRBV28; CDR3aa: CASNHGTLDEQYF
j_gene: TRBJ2-7; v_gene: TRBV2; CDR3aa: CASSEDRAYEQYF
j_gene: TRBJ2-5; v_gene: TRBV19; CDR3aa: CASNPGTQETQYF
j_gene: TRBJ2-1; v_gene: TRBV3-1; CDR3aa: CASSPRTWSVNEQFF
j_gene: TRBJ2-1; v_gene: TRBV7-2; CDR3aa: CASSPLAGFYNEQFF
j_gene: TRBJ1-1; v_gene: TRBV19; CDR3aa: CASSIWENTEAFF
j_gene: TRBJ2-2; v_gene: TRBV6-6; CDR3aa: CASSYSIGGGNTGELFF
j_gene: TRBJ1-5; v_gene: TRBV6-1; CDR3aa: CASSVGAGNQPQHF
j_gene: TRBJ2-5; v_gene: TRBV28; CDR3aa: CASRRAGQGDQETQYF
j_gene: TRBJ1-5; v_gene: TRBV5-1; CDR3aa: CASSPGPVFISNQPQHF
j_gene: TRBJ2-7; v_gene: TRBV2; CDR3aa: CASSLRVRIYEQYF
j_gene: TRBJ2-7; v_gene: TRBV28; CDR3aa: CASSPGGDYEQYF
j_gene: TRBJ2-3; v_gene: TRBV9; CDR3aa: CASSVAGVTADTQYF
j_gene: TRBJ1-2; v_gene: TRBV7-2; CDR3aa: CASSLVDRVGYTF
j_gene: TRBJ1-2; v_gene: TRBV20-1; CDR3aa: CSACEAGLVDGYTF
j_gene: TRBJ1-4; v_gene: TRBV28; CDR3aa: CASSLPGTQREKLFF
j_gene: TRBJ2-7; v_gene: TRBV20-1; CDR3aa: CSASPGTGVYEQYF
j_gene: TRBJ2-2; v_gene: TRBV28; CDR3aa: CASRKGLINTGELFF
j_gene: TRBJ2-2; v_gene: TRBV6-1; CDR3aa: CASNTDNTGELFF
j_gene: TRBJ2-1; v_gene: TRBV28; CDR3aa: CASSFRDRLDYNEQFF
j_gene: TRBJ2-2; v_gene: TRBV9; CDR3aa: CASSSRDRANTGELFF
j_gene: TRBJ2-7; v_gene: TRBV15; CDR3aa: CATSWRTGGIGTYEQYF
j_gene: TRBJ1-5; v_gene: TRBV6-5; CDR3aa: CASSYYRDSNQPQHF
j_gene: TRBJ1-5; v_gene: TRBV20-1; CDR3aa: CSASSREEQPQHF
j_gene: TRBJ2-7; v_gene: TRBV27; CDR3aa: CASSQIAGDPYEQYF
j_gene: TRBJ1-2; v_gene: TRBV15; CDR3aa: CATARTGVRGYTF
j_gene: TRBJ1-5; v_gene: TRBV15; CDR3aa: CATSRDHWTGSNQPQHF
j_gene: TRBJ1-1; v_gene: TRBV4-1; CDR3aa: CASSQTFYTEAFF
j_gene: TRBJ1-2; v_gene: TRBV6-2/TRBV6-3; CDR3aa: CASSARTGSGYTF
j_gene: TRBJ2-7; v_gene: TRBV7-2; CDR3aa: CASSLARTVYEQYF